These 27 T cell receptor beta chains originate from one sample sequenced in a study of T cell repertoires in cytomegalovirus infection. A single record per CDR3 protein comes from TCRdb applying MiXCR to the reads. The table has approximately 600,000 distinct CDR3 sequences, 40% seen once. Antigen specificity for these receptors is unknown. The sequencing used cultured PBMCs, collected from culture after CMV antigen stimulation. These receptors were collected from a human donor in good health (CMV status not recorded). Some clones in this sample may be carry-over from other donors' samples.

Ten or more counts support this clonotype. This chain joins TRBV7-2 and TRBJ1-6; perhaps TRBD1 as D (5 bases). Trimming shortened V by 11 bases and J by 6 bases, and 14 bases separated the two germline ends. This CDR3 region has 13 residues. The germline CDR1 and CDR2 sequences are SGHTA and FQGNSA. In DNA, the CDR3 is TGTGCCGGGTCCGGGACGGCTAATTCACCCCTCCACTTT. Translating it yields CAGSGTANSPLHF.

The gene calls are TRBV20-1 and TRBJ1-1; D uncertain. The CDR3 sequence is 16 residues long. Per germline, CDR1 DFQATT and CDR2 SNEGSKA (reference sequence). V dropped 0 bases and J dropped 0 bases, with 14 bases sitting between them. CDR3: CSAREAGAHMNTEAFF. For the CDR3, the DNA is TGCAGTGCTAGAGAAGCCGGCGCCCACATGAACACTGAAGCTTTCTTT.

This chain links TRBV5-1 with TRBJ1-1, with 10 bases fitting TRBD1. CDR1 is SGHRS and CDR2 is YFSETQ in the germline V gene. The trim removed 0 bases at V and 7 bases at J, leaving 6 bases unmatched. The CDR3 runs to 15 residues. CDR3 protein: CASSLEGQGFGEAFF. The CDR3 DNA follows: TGCGCCAGCAGCTTGGAGGGACAGGGGTTCGGTGAAGCTTTCTTT.

This clonotype was seen a handful of times. This chain joins TRBV28 and TRBJ2-2; no definite D call. Trimming cost V 7 bases and J 0 bases, with 18 bases left between them. The germline V gene encodes CDR1 MDHEN and CDR2 SYDVKM. The CDR3 is made up of 17 amino acids. CDR3 residues: CASKSLSHWANTGELFF. In DNA form, the CDR3 reads TGTGCCAGCAAATCGTTAAGCCACTGGGCGAACACCGGGGAGCTGTTTTTT.

The V gene is TRBV2, the J gene TRBJ2-3; 9 nucleotides align to TRBD2. V lost 7 bases to trimming and J lost 4 bases; unmatched junction nucleotides: 9. CDR1 is SNHLY and CDR2 is FYNNEI in the germline V gene. CDR3 length: 15 residues. In DNA form, the CDR3 reads TGTGCCAGCAAAAATAATAGCGGGGGCCCAGATACGCAGTATTTT. Its translation: CASKNNSGGPDTQYF.

This chain connects TRBV5-5 to TRBJ2-7, with D uncertain. This CDR3 has 13 residues. Germline V gene lookup returns CDR1 SGHKS and CDR2 YYEKEE (reference sequence). Trimming shortened V by 1 base and J by 3 bases, and 8 bases separated the two germline ends. CDR3 DNA: TGTGCCAGCAGCTTGTTAGGGCGCTACGAGCAGTACTTC. It codes for CASSLLGRYEQYF.

The J gene is TRBJ2-3, the V gene TRBV10-3; 8 bases are shared with TRBD2. The J segment lost 5 bases and the V segment lost 10 bases, leaving 14 bases of the junction unmatched. The CDR3 is 15 amino acids. Germline V gene lookup returns CDR1 ENHRY and CDR2 SYGVKD. The CDR3 sequence: CATSGGGRPRDTQYF. CDR3 coding DNA: TGTGCCACCAGCGGGGGAGGAAGGCCTCGAGATACGCAGTATTTT.

This clonotype has more than one count but fewer than ten. This chain joins TRBV12-3 or TRBV12-4 and TRBJ1-5, with 10 bases aligning to TRBD1. The CDR3 extends over 12 amino acids. Trimming took 4 bases from V and 11 from J; bases not matched to a gene: 2. The DNA of the CDR3 is TGTGCCAGCAGTTGGGGACAGGGGTCCCAGCATTTT. This codes for CASSWGQGSQHF.

This chain links TRBV19 with TRBJ2-1; D unresolved. V was cut by 2 bases and J by 0 bases, with 11 bases left in between. Germline V gives CDR1 LNHDA, CDR2 SQIVND (reference sequence). CDR3 length: 16 amino acids. The DNA of the CDR3 is TGTGCCAGTAGTATAACGGCGGAAAGCTCCTACAATGAGCAGTTCTTC. Its translation: CASSITAESSYNEQFF.

The chain carries TRBV4-3 and TRBJ2-1; 12 bases map to TRBD2. The CDR3 has 16 amino acids. V trimming: 1 base; J trimming: 7 bases; junction bases outside the gene matches: 5. Per the germline V gene, CDR1 is LGHNA and CDR2 is YSLEER. The CDR3 sequence is CASSQGLTSGRNEQFF. The CDR3 bases are TGCGCCAGCAGCCAAGGTTTAACTAGCGGGAGGAATGAGCAGTTCTTC.

This chain uses TRBV7-2 with TRBJ1-5; 8 bases fit TRBD1. This CDR3 is 14 amino acids long. The J segment lost 8 bases and the V segment lost 5 bases, leaving 8 bases of the junction unmatched. Germline values: CDR1 SGHTA, CDR2 FQGNSA. CDR3 protein: CASSTNRGKEPQHF. The DNA of the CDR3 is TGTGCCAGCAGCACAAACAGGGGGAAGGAGCCCCAGCATTTT.

This clonotype was seen a handful of times. This chain uses TRBV6-1 with TRBJ1-4; D uncertain. Between the trimmed V and J ends, which lost 6 bases and 4 bases, there was a span of 12 bases. Germline lookup yields CDR1 MNHNS and CDR2 SASEGT. CDR3 length equals 14 residues. CDR3 amino acids: CASRDGPRNEKLFF. CDR3 sequence (DNA): TGTGCCAGCAGAGACGGGCCACGTAATGAAAAACTGTTTTTT.

There are a few counts of this clonotype. The chain carries TRBV4-2 and TRBJ1-1; D might be TRBD1 (5 bases). The CDR3 contains 16 residues. The V gene lost 0 bases and the J gene lost 0 bases, with 11 bases spanning the gap. Looked up from germline, CDR1 is LGHNA and CDR2 is YNFKEQ. The CDR3 loop reads CASSQELGAVNTEAFF. The CDR3 nucleotides are TGTGCCAGCAGCCAAGAGTTAGGGGCGGTGAACACTGAAGCTTTCTTT.

The rearrangement joins TRBV20-1 to TRBJ2-7; 8 bases agree with TRBD1. Germline V gene sequence: CDR1 DFQATT, CDR2 SNEGSKA (reference sequence). CDR3 length equals 13 residues. V was clipped by 5 bases and J by 0 bases; unmatched bases: 3. The CDR3 region has the DNA TGCAGTGCTCAGGGACAGGACTCCTACGAGCAGTACTTC. It yields the protein CSAQGQDSYEQYF.

The chain joins TRBV4-1 to TRBJ1-4; D might be TRBD1 (5 bases). V was clipped by 2 bases and J by 6 bases, with 16 bases between them. Looked up from germline, CDR1 is MGHRA and CDR2 is YSYEKL. The CDR3 is 16 residues long. DNA of the CDR3: TGCGCCAGCAGCCAACCGGAGACAGTCAAAGATGAAAAACTGTTTTTT. Encoded protein: CASSQPETVKDEKLFF.

The chain recombines TRBV28 with TRBJ1-2; D is uncertain. The CDR3 is made up of 15 amino acids. The germline V and J ends were trimmed by 3 bases and 8 bases, with 19 bases remaining between them. Germline CDR1 and CDR2: MDHEN and SYDVKM. The CDR3 nucleotides are TGTGCCAGCAGTTTGGGCAGGTGGCCCCGAGGGGGCTACACCTTC. It translates to CASSLGRWPRGGYTF.

This clonotype was found once. The J gene is TRBJ1-5, the V gene TRBV7-6; 11 bases align to TRBD1. Germline assignment: CDR1 SGHVS and CDR2 FNYEAQ. This CDR3 comprises 16 residues. Unmatched junction bases numbered 4, after V lost 1 base and J lost 5 bases. The chain's CDR3 is CASSLGTGGLDQPQHF. The CDR3 bases are TGTGCCAGCAGCTTAGGGACAGGGGGCTTGGATCAGCCCCAGCATTTT.

The chain employs TRBV6-5 and TRBJ2-1; the match to TRBD2 covers 9 bases. Per germline, CDR1 MNHEY and CDR2 SVGAGI. V lost 6 bases, J lost 10 bases, and 16 bases stayed unmatched. The CDR3 totals 16 residues. The CDR3 region is CASSLLGISGSGEQFF. The CDR3 DNA is TGTGCCAGCAGCCTCCTGGGGATTAGCGGGAGCGGGGAGCAGTTCTTC.

This clonotype was seen only a few times. V usage is TRBV6-1 and J usage is TRBJ2-4; 15 nucleotides agree with TRBD2. With V trimmed by 5 bases and J by 6 bases, 5 bases remained unmatched. Germline V CDR1 and CDR2: MNHNS, SASEGT. The CDR3 covers 16 residues. The CDR3 loop is CASSYPGLAGGNIQYF. CDR3 bases: TGTGCCAGCAGTTACCCGGGACTAGCGGGAGGAAACATTCAGTACTTC.

This rearrangement joins TRBV11-2 to TRBJ2-7, with TRBD2 matching 7 bases. CDR3 size: 17 residues. Germline V gene sequence: CDR1 SGHAT, CDR2 FQNNGV. V lost 3 bases and J lost 4; bases outside the gene matches: 15. CDR3 residues: CASSFRGRADSLYEQYF. The CDR3 coding sequence is TGTGCCAGCAGCTTTAGAGGGAGGGCCGACTCGTTATACGAGCAGTACTTC. The whole variable domain, remainder taken from reference TRBV11-2 and TRBJ2-7, is EAGVAQSPRYKIIEKRQSVAFWCNPISGHATLYWYQQILGQGPKLLIQFQNNGVVDDSQLPKDRFSAERLKGVDSTLKIQPAKLEDSAVYLCASSFRGRADSLYEQYFGPGTRLTVT.

CDR3 loop: CASSPSPRQGTDTQYF. As DNA, the CDR3 is TGTGCCAGCAGCCCCTCCCCCAGACAGGGCACAGATACGCAGTATTTT. V is TRBV7-2 and J is TRBJ2-3, with D maybe TRBD1 (6 bases). Trimming shortened V by 5 bases and J by 1 base, and 16 bases separated the two germline ends. Germline CDR1 is SGHTA and CDR2 is FQGNSA. The CDR3 consists of 16 residues.

The rearrangement links TRBV28 to TRBJ2-3; 13 bases line up with TRBD2. The CDR3 covers 16 residues. V lost 5 bases and J lost 4; bases outside the gene matches: 6. Germline lookup yields CDR1 MDHEN and CDR2 SYDVKM. The DNA of the CDR3 is TGTGCCAGCAGTGAGACTAGCGGGAGGAGGCCAGATACGCAGTATTTT. This gives the protein CASSETSGRRPDTQYF.

This clonotype was observed a handful of times. The chain is built from TRBV6-6 and TRBJ1-1, with D possibly being TRBD1 (6 bases). Germline V gives CDR1 MNHNY, CDR2 SVGAGI (reference sequence). Trimming removed 7 bases at V and 0 bases at J, with 12 bases between. CDR3 length: 14 residues. The CDR3 bases are TGTGCCAGCACCCATGGGACAATGAACACTGAAGCTTTCTTT. This encodes CASTHGTMNTEAFF.

This chain connects TRBV5-4 to TRBJ2-7, with a possible D match to TRBD2 (5 bases). This CDR3 has 14 amino acids. V shed 4 bases and J shed 2 bases, with 13 bases lying between them. CDR1 SGHNT and CDR2 YYREEE come from the germline V gene (reference sequence). The CDR3 nucleotides read TGTGCCAGCAGCCTGGACTTTATTACCTACGAGCAGTACTTC. Encoded protein: CASSLDFITYEQYF.

The V call is TRBV7-6, the J call TRBJ2-5, with 8 bases fitting TRBD1. Unmatched junction bases numbered 7, after V lost 5 bases and J lost 2 bases. The germline V gene has CDR1 SGHVS and CDR2 FNYEAQ. This CDR3 spans 15 amino acids. The CDR3 is CASSTTRDRQETQYF. In DNA form, the CDR3 reads TGTGCCAGCAGCACCACCCGGGACAGGCAAGAGACCCAGTACTTC.

For this clonotype: The conserved final phenylalanine or tryptophan is absent from the CDR3, which likely points to a read error. The rearrangement joins TRBV7-2 to TRBJ1-3; TRBD1 might be the D (5 bases). Germline CDR1 and CDR2: SGHTA and FQGNSA. The CDR3 runs to 14 residues. The V gene lost 4 bases and the J gene lost 3 bases, with 10 bases spanning the gap. Here the CDR3 reads CASSSQGYGNTIYL. CDR3 DNA sequence: TGTGCCAGCAGCTCCCAGGGTTATGGAAACACCATATATTTG.

V and J are TRBV20-1 and TRBJ1-5; D gene uncertain. Trimming took off 6 bases at V and 0 bases at J, with 6 bases between the two ends. The germline gives CDR1 DFQATT, CDR2 SNEGSKA (reference sequence). This CDR3 has 12 residues. This chain's CDR3 is CSARSSNQPQHF. The CDR3 bases are TGCAGTGCCAGGAGTAGCAATCAGCCCCAGCATTTT.